This T cell receptor (beta chain) was observed in a study of T cell repertoires in ileal Crohn's disease. Study information: Operated complications were stricturing disease (approximately 61%) and penetrating disease (about 39%). Findings and caveats of the study: Clonal expansions were more frequent in active smokers than non-smokers at surgery.

Notes on this clone: What it binds is not known.

Assay used: immunoSEQ multiplex PCR; TCRdb lists only in-frame clones, some missing. The data show about 570 clones, around 80% seen once. This CDR3 comprises 16 residues. V shed 0 bases, J shed 10 bases, and the junction held 7 bases outside the gene matches. CDR1 and CDR2 (germline): SEHNR, FQNEAQ (reference sequence). The chain employs TRBV7-9 and TRBJ1-6, with 9 bases lining up with TRBD1. This TCR was recovered from an adult with Crohn's disease. Input material: ileal tissue. The DNA of the CDR3 is TGTGCCAGCAGCTTAGCGGGACAGGGATCGAGGTCACCCCTCCACTTT. Protein product: CASSLAGQGSRSPLHF. Supplemented by reference TRBV7-9 and TRBJ1-6, the full variable domain reads DTGVSQNPRHKITKRGQNVTFRCDPISEHNRLYWYRQTLGQGPEFLTYFQNEAQLEKSRLLSDRFSAERPKGSFSTLEIQRTEQGDSAMYLCASSLAGQGSRSPLHFGNGTRLTVT.